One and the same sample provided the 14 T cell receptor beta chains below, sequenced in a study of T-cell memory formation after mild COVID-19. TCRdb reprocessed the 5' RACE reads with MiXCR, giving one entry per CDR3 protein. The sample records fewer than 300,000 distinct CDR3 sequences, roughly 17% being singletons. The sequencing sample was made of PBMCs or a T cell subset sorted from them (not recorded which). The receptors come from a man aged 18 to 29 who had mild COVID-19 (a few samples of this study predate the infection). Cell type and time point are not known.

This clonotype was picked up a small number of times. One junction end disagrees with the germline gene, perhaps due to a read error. The CDR3 region has the DNA TGCGCCAGCGGCCAAGGACGCGCACTAGCGGGGGCGCACAATGAGCAGTTCTTC. It codes for CASGQGRALAGAHNEQFF. V and J are TRBV4-1 and TRBJ2-1; 11 nucleotides agree with TRBD2. The CDR3 consists of 18 residues. Germline V lookup: CDR1 MGHRA, CDR2 YSYEKL.

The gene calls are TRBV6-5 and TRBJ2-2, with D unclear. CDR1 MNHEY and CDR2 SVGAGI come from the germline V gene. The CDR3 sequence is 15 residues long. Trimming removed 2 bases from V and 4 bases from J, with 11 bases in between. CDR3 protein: CASSYDMSGTGELFF. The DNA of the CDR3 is TGTGCCAGCAGTTACGACATGAGTGGCACCGGGGAGCTGTTTTTT.

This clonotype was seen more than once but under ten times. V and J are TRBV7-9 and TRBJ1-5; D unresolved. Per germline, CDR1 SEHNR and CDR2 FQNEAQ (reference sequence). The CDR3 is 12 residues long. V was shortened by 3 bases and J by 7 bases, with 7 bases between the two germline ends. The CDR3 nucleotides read TGTGCCAGCAGCTTTGGGGAGCAGCCCCAGCATTTT. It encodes CASSFGEQPQHF.

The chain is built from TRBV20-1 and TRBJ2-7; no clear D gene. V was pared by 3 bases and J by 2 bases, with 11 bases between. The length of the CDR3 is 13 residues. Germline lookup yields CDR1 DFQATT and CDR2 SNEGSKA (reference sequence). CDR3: CSASGGRTYEQYV. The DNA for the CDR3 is TGCAGTGCTAGCGGTGGGCGGACCTACGAGCAGTACGTC.

CDR3 nucleotides: TGTGCCAGCAGCCCCGGGACTAGCGGGGGGTACGAGCAGTACTTC. This codes for CASSPGTSGGYEQYF. This chain links TRBV9 with TRBJ2-7; TRBD2 aligns across 15 bases. CDR3 length equals 15 residues. The trim removed 4 bases at V and 4 bases at J, leaving 3 bases unmatched. CDR1 is SGDLS and CDR2 is YYNGEE in the germline V gene. The entire variable domain, with the rest obtained from reference TRBV9 and TRBJ2-7, is as follows: DSGVTQTPKHLITATGQRVTLRCSPRSGDLSVYWYQQSLDQGLQFLIQYYNGEERAKGNILERFSAQQFPDLHSELNLSSLELGDSALYFCASSPGTSGGYEQYFGPGTRLTVT.

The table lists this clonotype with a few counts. For the CDR3, the DNA is TGTGCCAGCAGCCGATACCGCAGGGTTGAAAAACTGTTTTTT. Translation: CASSRYRRVEKLFF. J is TRBJ1-4 and V is TRBV11-2; D is possibly TRBD1 (5 bases). CDR1 and CDR2 from the germline V gene are SGHAT and FQNNGV. V dropped 5 bases and J dropped 7 bases, with 14 bases sitting between them. The CDR3 contains 14 residues.

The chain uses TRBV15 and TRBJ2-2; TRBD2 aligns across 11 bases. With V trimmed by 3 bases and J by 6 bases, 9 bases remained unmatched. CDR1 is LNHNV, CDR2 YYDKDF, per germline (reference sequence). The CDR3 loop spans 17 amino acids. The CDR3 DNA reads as TGTGCCACCAGCAGTCTCGGAGGACTAGCGGGTGCCGGGGAGCTGTTTTTT. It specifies CATSSLGGLAGAGELFF.

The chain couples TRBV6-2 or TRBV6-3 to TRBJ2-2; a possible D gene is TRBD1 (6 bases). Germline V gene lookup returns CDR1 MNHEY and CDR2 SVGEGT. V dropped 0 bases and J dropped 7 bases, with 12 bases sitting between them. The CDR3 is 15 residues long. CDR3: CASSYSGGRIGELFF. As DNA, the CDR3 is TGTGCCAGCAGTTACTCAGGGGGACGCATCGGGGAGCTGTTTTTT.

The CDR3 nucleotides are TGTGCCAGCAGCTTAGGGGCCAGCCAAGCCATCTACGAGCAGTACTTC. Protein: CASSLGASQAIYEQYF. The chain uses TRBV7-2 and TRBJ2-7; no clear D. Between the trimmed V and J ends, which lost 1 base and 3 bases, there was a span of 16 bases. The CDR3 spans 16 residues. CDR1 and CDR2 (germline): SGHTA, FQGNSA. Looking up the rest from reference TRBV7-2 and TRBJ2-7 gives the full variable domain: GAGVSQSPSNKVTEKGKDVELRCDPISGHTALYWYRQSLGQGLEFLIYFQGNSAPDKSGLPSDRFSAERTGGSVSTLTIQRTQQEDSAVYLCASSLGASQAIYEQYFGPGTRLTVT.

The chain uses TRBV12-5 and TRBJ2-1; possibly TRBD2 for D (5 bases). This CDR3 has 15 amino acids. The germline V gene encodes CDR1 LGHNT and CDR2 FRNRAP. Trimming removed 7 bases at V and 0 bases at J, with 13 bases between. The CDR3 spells CASDSRSGSYNEQFF. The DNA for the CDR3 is TGTGCTAGTGATTCCAGAAGCGGCTCCTACAATGAGCAGTTCTTC.

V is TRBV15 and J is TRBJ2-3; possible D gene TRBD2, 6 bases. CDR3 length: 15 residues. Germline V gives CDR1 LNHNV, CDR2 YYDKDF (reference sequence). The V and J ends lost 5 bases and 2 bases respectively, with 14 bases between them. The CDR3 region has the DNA TGTGCCACCAGCGGCTCGGGGGATTTCACAGATACGCAGTATTTT. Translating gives CATSGSGDFTDTQYF.

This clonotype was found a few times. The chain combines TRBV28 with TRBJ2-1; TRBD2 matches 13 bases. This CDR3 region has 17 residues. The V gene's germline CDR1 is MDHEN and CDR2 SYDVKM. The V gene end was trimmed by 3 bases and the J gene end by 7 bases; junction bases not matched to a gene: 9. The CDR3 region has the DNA TGTGCCAGCAGTTTGGGGGGACTAGCGGGGCCGGGGAATGAGCAGTTCTTC. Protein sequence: CASSLGGLAGPGNEQFF.

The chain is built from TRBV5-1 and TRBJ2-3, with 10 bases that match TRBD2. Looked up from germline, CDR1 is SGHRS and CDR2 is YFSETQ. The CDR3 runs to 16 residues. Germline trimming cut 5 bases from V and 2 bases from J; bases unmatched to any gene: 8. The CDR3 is CASRGRAGGITDTQYF. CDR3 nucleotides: TGCGCCAGCAGGGGACGAGCGGGGGGGATCACAGATACGCAGTATTTT. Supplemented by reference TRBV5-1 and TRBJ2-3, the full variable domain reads KAGVTQTPRYLIKTRGQQVTLSCSPISGHRSVSWYQQTPGQGLQFLFEYFSETQRNKGNFPGRFSGRQFSNSRSEMNVSTLELGDSALYLCASRGRAGGITDTQYFGPGTRLTVL.

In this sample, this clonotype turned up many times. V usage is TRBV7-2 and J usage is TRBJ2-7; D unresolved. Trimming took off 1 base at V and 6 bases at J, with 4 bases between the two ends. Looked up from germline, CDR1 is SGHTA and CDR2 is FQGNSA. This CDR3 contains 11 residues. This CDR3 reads CASSLGAEQYF. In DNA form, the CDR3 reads TGTGCCAGCAGCTTAGGAGCCGAGCAGTACTTC.